Listed below are T cell receptor beta chains from one sample, sequenced in a study of OX40 agonist ivuxolimab in advanced cancers. Sequenced by immunoSEQ multiplex PCR; TCRdb stores in-frame clones only, minus some. In the table there are approximately 76,000 clones, 65% to 90% of which are singletons. The specimen comprised CD4+ or CD8+ T cells sorted from blood, sampled in a trial of the OX40 agonist ivuxolimab. The receptors were gathered from an adult with an advanced solid tumor such as melanoma, head and neck, liver or kidney cancer. The CDR3 runs from the conserved cysteine through the conserved F or W. A D gene is named only where the DNA matches it firmly. Some rows have no size entry. The others give once, few or many, or a class for an expanded clone.

.,13,.,TRBV4-3,TRBJ1-1,TGCGCCAGCAGCCTCGGGGCGGGCACTGAAGCTTTCTTT,CASSLGAGTEAFF
TRBD1,11,once,TRBV12-5,TRBJ2-7,TGTGCTAGTCTACAGGGGTACGAGCAGTACTTC,CASLQGYEQYF
.,13,.,TRBV2,TRBJ2-5,TGTGCCAGTTTTTGGGGGGCGGGAGAGACCCAGTACTTC,CASFWGAGETQYF
.,14,once,TRBV6-5,TRBJ1-2,TGTGCCAGCAGTCCGACAGGAGCTAACTATGGCTACACCTTC,CASSPTGANYGYTF
.,14,.,TRBV6-5,TRBJ1-1,TGTGCCAGCAGTGTGTACAGGGTCGGGACTGAAGCTTTCTTT,CASSVYRVGTEAFF
.,15,once,TRBV5-1,TRBJ2-1,TGCGCCAGCAGGACCGACACGTGGGGCCCTGGTGAGCAGTTCTTC,CASRTDTWGPGEQFF
TRBD1,15,.,TRBV10-3,TRBJ1-1,TGTGCCATCAGTATGGCACAGGGGCAGAGCACTGAAGCTTTCTTT,CAISMAQGQSTEAFF
TRBD2,14,.,TRBV29-1,TRBJ2-5,TGCAGCGTCGCTCTGACTAGCGGGGTCGAGACCCAGTACTTC,CSVALTSGVETQYF
TRBD1,14,.,TRBV7-8,TRBJ2-7,TGTGCCAGCAGCTCCAACTGGGACAGCTACGAGCAGTACTTC,CASSSNWDSYEQYF
.,18,.,TRBV30,TRBJ1-5,TGTGCCTGGAGTACCCAGGGGACGGGTAGTCTGAGCAATCAGCCCCAGCATTTT,CAWSTQGTGSLSNQPQHF
TRBD2,16,.,TRBV5-1,TRBJ2-3,TGCGCCAGCAGCTTGGGGACTAGCGGGGGGACAGATACGCAGTATTTT,CASSLGTSGGTDTQYF
.,16,.,TRBV7-8,TRBJ1-1,TGTGCCAGCAGCTTATCGCGGGGGGCCACTCTTCAGGACGCTTTCTTT,CASSLSRGATLQDAFF
.,15,.,TRBV5-1,TRBJ2-1,TGCGCCAGCAGCCCGACAGGCAGCTCCTACAATGAGCAGTTCTTC,CASSPTGSSYNEQFF
.,15,.,TRBV7-8,TRBJ1-5,TGTGCCAGCAGCTTCAGGGAAGGGGTCGATCAGCCCCAGCATTTT,CASSFREGVDQPQHF
TRBD1,15,few,TRBV2,TRBJ1-5,TGTGCCAGCGCCGGACAGGGCCTCAGCAATCAGCCCCAGCATTTT,CASAGQGLSNQPQHF
.,14,.,TRBV7-2,TRBJ1-1,TGTGCCAGCAGCTTAGGGGGACCGATCACTGAAGCTTTCTTT,CASSLGGPITEAFF
.,15,.,TRBV5-1,TRBJ2-7,TGCGCCAGCAGCCCTGGTGGCGGGGGCCGATACGAGCAGTACTTC,CASSPGGGGRYEQYF
.,14,.,TRBV6-1,TRBJ1-5,TGTGCCAGCAGTGAAGATACACTCAATCAGCCCCAGCATTTT,CASSEDTLNQPQHF
.,12,.,TRBV7-2,TRBJ1-4,TGTGCCAGCAGCTTTTATGGGGAAAAACTGTTTTTT,CASSFYGEKLFF
.,13,once,TRBV5-6,TRBJ1-2,TGTGCCAGCAGCTTGGTGCCGGAATATGGCTACACCTTC,CASSLVPEYGYTF
.,14,few,TRBV7-2,TRBJ1-1,TGTGCCAGCAGCGTCAGGGTTAGGGGCACTGAAGCTTTCTTT,CASSVRVRGTEAFF
TRBD1,16,.,TRBV25-1,TRBJ1-1,TGTGCCAGCAGTGAGCCCGGACAGGGCGGGAGAACTGAAGCTTTCTTT,CASSEPGQGGRTEAFF